A single sample gave rise to the 25 T cell receptor beta chains below, sequenced in a study of CD8+CD57+ T cells in acquired aplastic anemia. Profiling of TCR beta VDJ combinations and CDR3 sequences used genomic DNA as template. Using its own MiXCR run on the reads, TCRdb lists one record per CDR3 protein. This sample has approximately 45,000 distinct CDR3 sequences, with about three quarters found just once. The sequenced sample was sorted CD4+, CD8+, or CD8+CD57+ T cells (not recorded which) from PBMCs. All receptors come from a human donor in good health, serving as a control.

Notes on this clonotype: The junction does not match germline at one end; this may be a read error. CDR3 loop: CASSSSIGSSYSEQFF. The CDR3, as DNA: TGTGCCAGCAGTTCTTCTATCGGCAGCTCCTACAGTGAGCAGTTCTTC. V usage is TRBV27 and J usage is TRBJ2-1; D gene unclear. The CDR3 is 16 amino acids. CDR1 MNHEY and CDR2 SMNVEV come from the germline V gene (reference sequence).

The V and J genes are TRBV7-2 and TRBJ1-6; TRBD1 aligns across 10 bases. CDR3 length equals 13 residues. Looked up from germline, CDR1 is SGHTA and CDR2 is FQGNSA. After removal of 4 bases from V and 15 bases from J, the junction contained 6 bases not matched to a gene. The CDR3 DNA sequence: TGTGCCAGCAGCTCCAGGGACAGGGGCGTCCTCCACTTT. Amino acid sequence: CASSSRDRGVLHF.

Comments on this clonotype: Sequence at one end of the junction differs from germline and may be a read error. V and J are TRBV15 and TRBJ1-1; possibly TRBD1 for D (5 bases). The CDR3 consists of 13 residues. Germline V gene data show CDR1 as LNHNV and CDR2 as YYDKDF (reference sequence). This CDR3 is CATSVRGVPEAFF. The CDR3 region has the DNA TGTGCTACCAGCGTCCGGGGGGTGCCTGAAGCTTTCTTT.

This clonotype was counted at least ten times. This rearrangement joins TRBV5-4 to TRBJ2-1, with 8 bases lining up with TRBD2. This CDR3 contains 15 residues. After removal of 2 bases from V and 4 bases from J, the junction contained 5 bases not matched to a gene. The germline V gene encodes CDR1 SGHNT and CDR2 YYREEE (reference sequence). Here the CDR3 reads CASSFPSGLYNEQFF. The CDR3 DNA sequence: TGTGCCAGCAGCTTCCCTAGCGGGTTATACAATGAGCAGTTCTTC.

V and J are TRBV24-1 and TRBJ2-1, with 10 bases that match TRBD2. CDR3 size: 16 residues. Germline V gene data show CDR1 as KGHDR and CDR2 as SFDVKD. J gave up 2 bases and V 4 bases, and 4 bases lay outside the gene matches. The CDR3 sequence is CATSDGTSVAYNEQFF. CDR3 sequence (DNA): TGTGCCACCAGTGACGGGACTAGCGTGGCCTACAATGAGCAGTTCTTC.

The CDR3 DNA reads TGTGCCAGTAGTATAGCTCGGAGGGGAAATCAGCCCCAGCATTTT. Translation gives CASSIARRGNQPQHF. This sequence joins TRBV19 and TRBJ1-5; TRBD1 might be the D (5 bases). This CDR3 comprises 15 residues. Germline CDR1 and CDR2: LNHDA and SQIVND (reference sequence). Trimming pared 1 base from V and 4 bases from J, leaving 11 bases between.

The V call is TRBV4-1, the J call TRBJ2-7; no reliable D call. V was shortened by 4 bases and J by 4 bases, with 14 bases between the two germline ends. Germline CDR1 MGHRA, CDR2 YSYEKL. CDR3 length: 14 amino acids. CDR3 in amino acids: CASSRDNRFYEQYF. DNA of the CDR3: TGCGCCAGCAGCCGAGATAACAGATTTTACGAGCAGTACTTC.

The rearrangement uses TRBV10-3 and TRBJ2-7; 7 bases are shared with TRBD1. The junction had 8 bases not matched to a gene; V was cut back by 0 bases and J by 0 bases. The CDR3 runs 17 residues. Per germline, CDR1 ENHRY and CDR2 SYGVKD. CDR3: CAISESTGAAISYEQYF. The DNA of the CDR3 is TGTGCCATCAGTGAGTCTACAGGGGCCGCGATCTCCTACGAGCAGTACTTC.

This clonotype has more than one count but fewer than ten. The V and J genes are TRBV19 and TRBJ2-7, with D uncertain. CDR1 and CDR2 (germline): LNHDA, SQIVND (reference sequence). Trimming shortened V by 5 bases and J by 2 bases, and 10 bases separated the two germline ends. This CDR3 contains 13 residues. This CDR3 reads CASSRASTYEQYF. The CDR3 DNA reads as TGTGCCAGTAGTCGGGCCTCCACCTACGAGCAGTACTTC.

The rearrangement links TRBV5-1 to TRBJ2-3; tentative D call: TRBD1 (6 bases). The CDR3 contains 14 residues. With 6 bases removed from V and 0 bases from J, the gap between germline ends came to 11 bases. Germline lookup yields CDR1 SGHRS and CDR2 YFSETQ. CDR3 sequence (DNA): TGCGCCAGCACCGTTGGACAGAGCACAGATACGCAGTATTTT. Its translation: CASTVGQSTDTQYF.

The sample holds many counts of this clonotype. This chain links TRBV7-2 with TRBJ2-3, with 14 bases identical to TRBD2. The V and J ends lost 6 bases and 2 bases, in that order; junction bases with no gene match: 10. Germline CDR1 reads SGHTA; CDR2 reads FQGNSA. The CDR3 is 18 amino acids. CDR3 sequence: CASRRGLAGVALTDTQYF. The CDR3 region has the DNA TGTGCCAGCAGAAGGGGACTAGCGGGAGTTGCACTCACAGATACGCAGTATTTT.

The rearrangement joins TRBV10-2 to TRBJ1-1; 8 positions agree with TRBD1. Germline CDR1 is WSHSY and CDR2 is SAAADI. V lost 3 bases and J lost 0; bases outside the gene matches: 3. There are 15 residues in the CDR3. CDR3 residues: CASSEGQGMNTEAFF. For the CDR3, the DNA is TGCGCCAGCAGTGAAGGACAGGGAATGAACACTGAAGCTTTCTTT.

CDR3 DNA: TGCAGTGCTAGAGTATTACTAGCGGGAGGGCCTCATGAGCAGTTCTTC. Protein product: CSARVLLAGGPHEQFF. The rearrangement links TRBV20-1 to TRBJ2-1; 13 bases are a match to TRBD2. Germline V CDR1 and CDR2: DFQATT, SNEGSKA (reference sequence). V trimming: 1 base; J trimming: 8 bases; junction bases outside the gene matches: 8. The CDR3 consists of 16 residues.

The J gene is TRBJ1-6, the V gene TRBV2; maybe TRBD1 (6 bases). Deletions cut 8 bases from V and 7 bases from J, with 12 bases between. The CDR3 loop spans 13 amino acids. The germline CDR1 and CDR2 sequences are SNHLY and FYNNEI. The CDR3 sequence is CASVDSRNSPLHF. The CDR3 nucleotides are TGTGCCAGCGTGGACAGCCGAAATTCACCCCTCCACTTT.

This clonotype was picked up many times. The chain uses TRBV14 and TRBJ2-7; TRBD1 matches 10 bases. Trimming at V came to 0 bases and at J to 2 bases, leaving 16 bases not matched to a gene. The CDR3 loop spans 20 amino acids. Germline-derived CDR1 and CDR2 are SGHDN and FVKESK. CDR3 sequence reads: CASSQDPDRGESDLPYEQYF. CDR3 coding DNA: TGTGCCAGCAGCCAAGACCCGGACAGGGGGGAGAGTGACCTTCCCTACGAGCAGTACTTC.

This chain uses TRBV25-1 with TRBJ2-7; the D is unclear. This CDR3 spans 11 amino acids. The V gene's germline CDR1 is MGHDK and CDR2 SYGVNS. The V and J ends lost 6 bases and 5 bases respectively, with 8 bases between them. The CDR3 region has the DNA TGTGCCAGCAGGGAAGGGAACGAGCAGTACTTC. Translated, it gives CASREGNEQYF.

The chain recombines TRBV5-4 with TRBJ1-2, with TRBD1 matching over 9 bases. J gave up 11 bases and V 3 bases, and 11 bases lay outside the gene matches. CDR3 length equals 14 residues. Per the germline V gene, CDR1 is SGHNT and CDR2 is YYREEE (reference sequence). CDR3 nucleotides: TGTGCCAGCAGCTCAACCGGGACAGGGATGTCGTACACCTTC. This encodes CASSSTGTGMSYTF.

About this clonotype: The junction departs from the called germline gene at one end, perhaps through a read error. The chain links TRBV10-1 to TRBJ2-5; TRBD2 is a possible D gene (5 bases). Germline V gene sequence: CDR1 WNHNN, CDR2 SYGVQD (reference sequence). The CDR3 covers 13 residues. Written as DNA, the CDR3 is TGTGCCATCACCAAGGACTTTGGGGAGACCCAGTACTTC. This encodes CAITKDFGETQYF.

The genes are TRBV24-1 and TRBJ1-1; D unclear. Germline V gene data show CDR1 as KGHDR and CDR2 as SFDVKD. V was clipped by 9 bases and J by 5 bases, with 15 bases between them. The CDR3 sequence is 13 residues long. CDR3 nucleotides: TGTGCCACCCGGGCGGGATTAGGAACTGAAGCTTTCTTT. It is translated as CATRAGLGTEAFF.

The V and J genes are TRBV25-1 and TRBJ2-3; 10 bases are a match to TRBD1. The germline CDR1 and CDR2 sequences are MGHDK and SYGVNS. The V gene end was trimmed by 5 bases and the J gene end by 6 bases; junction bases not matched to a gene: 2. The CDR3 runs 13 residues. CDR3 nucleotide sequence: TGTGCCAGCAGTCGGACAGGGGGGGATACGCAGTATTTT. It is translated as CASSRTGGDTQYF.

The rearrangement joins TRBV19 to TRBJ1-5; TRBD1 aligns across 7 bases. Germline V gene data show CDR1 as LNHDA and CDR2 as SQIVND (reference sequence). The CDR3 runs to 14 residues. V shed 7 bases and J 3 bases; nucleotides not matched to a gene: 6. CDR3 coding DNA: TGTGCCAGTACACCGGGACAGAACAATCAGCCCCAGCATTTT. Translation: CASTPGQNNQPQHF.

In this sample, this clonotype turned up a few times. The gene calls are TRBV29-1 and TRBJ2-5, with 12 bases identical to TRBD2. Germline lookup yields CDR1 SQVTM and CDR2 ANQGSEA. V shed 4 bases and J 6 bases; nucleotides not matched to a gene: 6. This CDR3 region has 14 residues. CDR3 in amino acids: CSVVLLAGGKTQYF. The CDR3 coding sequence is TGCAGCGTTGTTCTACTAGCGGGAGGAAAGACCCAGTACTTC.

The chain is built from TRBV25-1 and TRBJ2-3; 8 bases are a match to TRBD1. The CDR3 totals 17 residues. Unmatched junction bases numbered 9, after V lost 0 bases and J lost 4 bases. The V gene's germline CDR1 is MGHDK and CDR2 SYGVNS. CDR3 amino acids: CASSEYGTGRIPDTQYF. CDR3 nucleotides: TGTGCCAGCAGTGAATATGGGACAGGCCGAATACCAGATACGCAGTATTTT.

V and J are TRBV2 and TRBJ2-1; D is undetermined. Germline CDR1 is SNHLY and CDR2 is FYNNEI. V lost 4 bases to trimming and J lost 3 bases, with 1 base between them. This CDR3 region has 11 residues. CDR3 DNA sequence: TGTGCCAGCAGTGGCTACAATGAGCAGTTCTTC. This gives the protein CASSGYNEQFF. Drawing the rest from reference TRBV2 and TRBJ2-1, the complete variable domain is EPEVTQTPSHQVTQMGQEVILRCVPISNHLYFYWYRQILGQKVEFLVSFYNNEISEKSEIFDDQFSVERPDGSNFTLKIRSTKLEDSAMYFCASSGYNEQFFGPGTRLTVL.

The chain has TRBV19 and TRBJ1-2; D may be TRBD1 (5 bases). Germline V lookup: CDR1 LNHDA, CDR2 SQIVND (reference sequence). Trimming left V 5 bases short and J 4 bases short, with 17 bases between. CDR3 length: 15 amino acids. CDR3: CASSVGSGGFYGYTF. Here the CDR3 DNA reads TGTGCCAGTAGTGTTGGCTCGGGGGGTTTCTATGGCTACACCTTC.